This T cell receptor beta chain was recorded in a study of T cell repertoires in cytomegalovirus infection. About the research overall: HLA-C-restricted CMV epitopes, recently identified, and well-studied HLA-B-restricted ones were used by the study. Shared public TCR beta signatures pointed to both CMV infection and a matching HLA type.

The CDR3 contains 15 residues. Germline assignment: CDR1 SGHVS and CDR2 FNYEAQ. Trimming stripped 0 bases from V and 4 bases from J, with 12 bases between. Broader study findings: Identification of carriers of CMV plus the relevant HLA was achieved through cumulative public TCR beta family frequency. In two of eight donors, the top clonotype was HLA-C-restricted CMV-specific.

This clonotype was detected once. Its antigen remains unidentified. MiXCR was run by TCRdb on the reads, yielding one entry per CDR3 protein. This sample yields 110,000 or so distinct CDR3 sequences, of which over 25% are seen a single time; less than 45% belongs to the top ten. The chain has TRBV7-6 and TRBJ1-2; maybe TRBD1 (6 bases). The source is a human donor in good health (CMV status not recorded). Some clones in this sample may be carry-over from other donors' samples. This specimen consisted of CD8+ T cells from cultured PBMCs, obtained from culture after CMV antigen stimulation. The CDR3 loop reads CASSLAGQGSYGYTF. The CDR3 DNA is TGTGCCAGCAGCTTAGCGGGGCAGGGGTCCTATGGCTACACCTTC.